This entry concerns a single TCR beta chain. Sequencing used immunoSEQ v3.0 at survey level. Only in-frame clones appear in the TCRdb table, and some are missing; sequencing was by immunoSEQ multiplex PCR. This sample has more than 11,000 clones, with over 70% found just once. The CDR3 covers 18 residues. V shed 3 bases, J shed 3 bases, and the junction held 8 bases outside the gene matches. The germline gives CDR1 SGDLS, CDR2 YYNGEE. The data stem from a study of long-term antiretroviral therapy in people with HIV. This sample comprised unsorted PBMCs, obtained 1.3 years before starting antiretroviral therapy. The gene calls are TRBV9 and TRBJ2-1; 14 bases agree with TRBD2. The TCR originated in a man aged 35 to 55 with HIV. In DNA form, the CDR3 reads TGTGCCAGCAGCGCTGAGGGGACTAGCGGGGGCCTCTACAATGAGCAGTTCTTC. Translated: CASSAEGTSGGLYNEQFF.